This entry lists 30 T cell receptor beta chains sequenced from one sample in a study of T-cell memory formation after mild COVID-19. MiXCR, run by TCRdb on the 5' RACE reads, gives a single entry per CDR3 protein. The sample has about 620,000 distinct CDR3 sequences; around 17% are singletons. The sequenced sample was PBMCs or a T cell subset sorted from them (not recorded which). The receptors here all came from an adult woman who had mild COVID-19 (a few samples of this study predate the infection). Cell type and time point are not known.

V usage is TRBV5-4 and J usage is TRBJ2-3; D might be TRBD1 or TRBD2, each matching 5 bases. The V end lost 0 bases, the J end lost 2 bases, and 10 bases lay between the germline ends. Germline V gene lookup returns CDR1 SGHNT and CDR2 YYREEE (reference sequence). The CDR3 loop spans 15 amino acids. CDR3 in DNA: TGTGCCAGCAGCTTGGGGGACCCACTCACAGATACGCAGTATTTT. Translation gives CASSLGDPLTDTQYF. The variable domain in full, with the rest retrieved from reference TRBV5-4 and TRBJ2-3, is ETGVTQSPTHLIKTRGQQVTLRCSSQSGHNTVSWYQQALGQGPQFIFQYYREEENGRGNFPPRFSGLQFPNYSSELNVNALELDDSALYLCASSLGDPLTDTQYFGPGTRLTVL.

The rearrangement uses TRBV12-3 or TRBV12-4 and TRBJ2-1, with 7 bases lining up with TRBD2. The CDR3 extends over 18 amino acids. J was trimmed by 6 bases and V by 6 bases; bases with no gene match: 20. The CDR3: CASRPTFIAGLGFNEQFF. In DNA form, the CDR3 reads TGTGCCAGCAGACCTACCTTTATAGCGGGCTTAGGGTTCAATGAGCAGTTCTTC.

The CDR3 DNA sequence: TGTGCCAGCAGCAAGGGCCTGACTAGGCAGTACTTC. It codes for CASSKGLTRQYF. The chain has TRBV7-9 and TRBJ2-7; possible D gene TRBD2, 6 bases. Looked up from germline, CDR1 is SEHNR and CDR2 is FQNEAQ (reference sequence). The CDR3 loop spans 12 amino acids. V was clipped by 5 bases and J by 9 bases, with 14 bases between them.

This clonotype was detected a few times. The J gene is TRBJ2-7, the V gene TRBV4-1; 10 bases are a match to TRBD1. V dropped 4 bases and J dropped 2; count of bases not matched to a gene: 11. This CDR3 has 17 amino acids. Germline lookup yields CDR1 MGHRA and CDR2 YSYEKL. As DNA, the CDR3 is TGCGCCAGCAGCCTCGTCACCGGGACAGGGGCCACCTACGAGCAGTACTTC. It codes for CASSLVTGTGATYEQYF.

The CDR3 loop is CASSYVGVSDTQYF. The CDR3 DNA is TGTGCCAGCAGTTACGTCGGCGTGAGTGATACGCAGTATTTT. This chain links TRBV6-2 or TRBV6-3 with TRBJ2-3; D remains unclear. The V end was cut by 2 bases, the J end by 6 bases, with 12 bases between. The CDR3 runs 14 residues. The V gene's germline CDR1 is MNHEY and CDR2 SVGEGT.

This clonotype has only a few counts. This rearrangement joins TRBV4-2 to TRBJ1-4; D gene uncertain. Germline V CDR1 and CDR2: LGHNA, YNFKEQ. V was clipped by 4 bases and J by 4 bases, with 13 bases between them. The CDR3 totals 15 residues. CDR3 DNA: TGTGCCAGCAGCCGGTCGGTCAGCATTAATGAAAAACTGTTTTTT. This encodes CASSRSVSINEKLFF.

This clonotype has more than one count but fewer than ten. One junction end does not reproduce the germline sequence, and a read error may be involved. The V gene is TRBV9, the J gene TRBJ1-1; D may be TRBD1 (6 bases). The CDR3 extends over 14 amino acids. The germline CDR1 and CDR2 sequences are SGDLS and YYNGEE. CDR3: CASSPRQGKTEAFF. In DNA, the CDR3 is TGTGCCAGCAGCCCCAGGCAGGGGAAGACTGAAGCCTTCTTT.

This clonotype was seen at least ten times. The chain joins TRBV27 to TRBJ2-6, with D hard to call. The CDR3 is 14 residues long. The V gene lost 10 bases and the J gene lost 4 bases, with 14 bases spanning the gap. Germline CDR1 reads MNHEY; CDR2 reads SMNVEV (reference sequence). The chain's CDR3 is CATRPYSGANVLTF. Here the CDR3 DNA reads TGTGCCACCCGGCCCTACAGCGGGGCCAACGTCCTGACTTTC.

This chain connects TRBV29-1 to TRBJ2-1; no clear D. With 1 base removed from V and 0 bases from J, the gap between germline ends came to 10 bases. CDR3 length equals 15 residues. From germline, CDR1 is SQVTM and CDR2 ANQGSEA. CDR3 nucleotides: TGCAGCGTTGAAGGATCAGCGAGCTCCTACAATGAGCAGTTCTTC. This gives the protein CSVEGSASSYNEQFF.

In this sample, this clonotype turned up a few times. The chain joins TRBV2 to TRBJ2-1; 9 positions match TRBD2. The CDR3 has 16 amino acids. V lost 10 bases to trimming and J lost 3 bases; unmatched junction nucleotides: 13. CDR1 and CDR2 (germline): SNHLY, FYNNEI. The CDR3 here is CAIRVERGVNYNEQFF. The CDR3 DNA reads as TGTGCCATCCGTGTAGAGCGGGGGGTGAACTACAATGAGCAGTTCTTC.

This clonotype was seen more than once but under ten times. The chain's CDR3 is CSARDGTSPTYEQYF. The CDR3 DNA sequence: TGCAGTGCTAGAGACGGGACATCACCGACCTACGAGCAGTACTTC. V gene TRBV20-1 combines with J gene TRBJ2-7, with D possibly TRBD1 on 6 matching bases. With 0 bases removed from V and 2 bases from J, the gap between germline ends came to 14 bases. Germline CDR1 DFQATT, CDR2 SNEGSKA (reference sequence). The CDR3 is 15 residues long.

The chain employs TRBV3-1 and TRBJ1-5; D ambiguous. V was trimmed by 1 base and J by 4 bases, leaving 14 bases between them. The CDR3 spans 16 residues. In germline, CDR1 is LGHDT, CDR2 YNNKEL (reference sequence). CDR3 protein: CASSQGSWQENQPQHF. Here the CDR3 DNA reads TGTGCCAGCAGCCAAGGAAGCTGGCAGGAAAATCAGCCCCAGCATTTT.

This clonotype was counted ten times or more. This CDR3 is CASSSLGRGNEKLFF. The CDR3 DNA follows: TGTGCCAGCAGTTCGTTGGGGCGCGGGAATGAAAAACTGTTTTTT. The chain employs TRBV27 and TRBJ1-4; a possible D gene is TRBD1 (5 bases). The CDR3 sequence is 15 residues long. Trimming cost V 4 bases and J 5 bases, with 14 bases left between them. Germline V gives CDR1 MNHEY, CDR2 SMNVEV (reference sequence).

The rearrangement links TRBV7-8 to TRBJ2-3; D unclear. The V end lost 5 bases, the J end lost 1 base, and 16 bases lay between the germline ends. This CDR3 spans 16 amino acids. Per germline, CDR1 SGHVS and CDR2 FQNEAQ. CDR3 DNA sequence: TGTGCCAGCAGCCCCGTGGACCGGCGAGGCACAGATACGCAGTATTTT. Protein product: CASSPVDRRGTDTQYF.

This clonotype was detected many times. This chain uses TRBV9 with TRBJ2-5; unclear D gene. Germline loops: CDR1 SGDLS, CDR2 YYNGEE. The V gene lost 7 bases and the J gene lost 5 bases, with 15 bases spanning the gap. The CDR3 extends over 13 amino acids. The CDR3 nucleotides read TGTGCCAGCTCACCCCGCGGTCGGGAGACCCAGTACTTC. It specifies CASSPRGRETQYF.

V usage is TRBV6-5 and J usage is TRBJ2-1; D not resolved. The CDR3 consists of 14 residues. The V gene lost 7 bases and the J gene lost 0 bases, with 10 bases spanning the gap. Germline loops: CDR1 MNHEY, CDR2 SVGAGI. The CDR3 nucleotides read TGTGCCAGCAAATTCAGTAGCTCCTACAATGAGCAGTTCTTC. Translated, it gives CASKFSSSYNEQFF.

This clonotype has just a few counts. V and J are TRBV12-3 or TRBV12-4 and TRBJ2-1; the match to TRBD2 covers 7 bases. The CDR3 totals 15 residues. Germline trimming cut 3 bases from V and 3 bases from J; bases unmatched to any gene: 5. CDR3 sequence reads: CASSFGGGFYNEQFF. The CDR3 region has the DNA TGTGCCAGCAGTTTCGGCGGGGGATTCTACAATGAGCAGTTCTTC.

The chain combines TRBV2 with TRBJ2-4; D is unclear. Germline CDR1 and CDR2: SNHLY and FYNNEI. V was pared by 3 bases and J by 0 bases, with 9 bases between. CDR3 length equals 15 residues. CDR3 protein: CASSELQLAKNIQYF. The CDR3 nucleotides are TGTGCCAGCAGTGAGTTGCAGCTAGCCAAAAACATTCAGTACTTC.

This clonotype has only a few counts. The rearrangement uses TRBV4-1 and TRBJ2-3, with a tentative D call TRBD2 (5 bases). Germline V CDR1 and CDR2: MGHRA, YSYEKL. The CDR3 is 15 residues long. V was trimmed by 3 bases and J by 1 base, leaving 11 bases between them. The CDR3: CASSHPPGGTDTQYF. The DNA for the CDR3 is TGCGCCAGCAGCCACCCCCCCGGGGGCACAGATACGCAGTATTTT.

This clonotype has only a few counts. This chain connects TRBV5-6 to TRBJ1-1; possibly TRBD1 for D (5 bases). The CDR3 loop spans 15 amino acids. Deletions cut 4 bases from V and 5 bases from J, with 18 bases between. Germline loops: CDR1 SGHDT, CDR2 YYEEEE. CDR3 bases: TGTGCCAGCAGCCCAGAGGAGGGGTTGAGGACTGAAGCTTTCTTT. Its translation is CASSPEEGLRTEAFF.

This chain uses TRBV7-9 with TRBJ1-4, with 7 bases matching TRBD1. CDR1 and CDR2 (germline): SEHNR, FQNEAQ (reference sequence). Trimming at V came to 5 bases and at J to 4 bases, leaving 4 bases not matched to a gene. CDR3 length: 14 amino acids. CDR3 sequence reads: CASSGTDGNEKLFF. Written as DNA, the CDR3 is TGTGCCAGCAGCGGGACAGATGGTAATGAAAAACTGTTTTTT.

V and J are TRBV12-3 or TRBV12-4 and TRBJ2-2; 10 bases map to TRBD1. The V segment lost 5 bases and the J segment 7 bases; nucleotides outside the gene matches: 4. This CDR3 is built from 14 residues. CDR3: CASSRGQGNGELFF. CDR3 sequence (DNA): TGTGCCAGCAGTCGGGGACAGGGGAACGGGGAGCTGTTTTTT.

The table lists this clonotype with a few counts. V gene TRBV18 combines with J gene TRBJ1-6; weak D call: TRBD1 (6 bases). The CDR3 runs to 14 residues. Germline lookup yields CDR1 KGHSH and CDR2 LQKENI. V was clipped by 5 bases and J by 7 bases, with 12 bases between them. Written as DNA, the CDR3 is TGTGCCAGCTCAGTCGCAGGGGACAATTCACCCCTCCACTTT. It translates to CASSVAGDNSPLHF.

V and J are TRBV9 and TRBJ2-7; perhaps D is TRBD1 or TRBD2 (6 bases each). The CDR3 has 15 residues. Germline CDR1 reads SGDLS; CDR2 reads YYNGEE. With 3 bases removed from V and 3 bases from J, the gap between germline ends came to 16 bases. This CDR3 is CASSAAGDSLYEQYF. The CDR3 bases are TGTGCCAGCAGCGCTGCAGGGGACTCCCTCTACGAGCAGTACTTC.

This clonotype was counted ten times or more. The chain carries TRBV4-1 and TRBJ2-5, with 14 bases identical to TRBD2. The CDR3 length is 18 residues. Trimming took 4 bases from V and 1 from J; bases not matched to a gene: 8. Germline values: CDR1 MGHRA, CDR2 YSYEKL. The CDR3 DNA reads as TGCGCCAGCAGCCGCAAGGGACTAGCGGGGGCAAGCCAAGAGACCCAGTACTTC. Its translation: CASSRKGLAGASQETQYF.

Only a few counts were recorded for this clonotype. V usage is TRBV7-2 and J usage is TRBJ2-7; 8 nucleotides match TRBD1. This CDR3 region has 14 residues. Germline assignment: CDR1 SGHTA and CDR2 FQGNSA. After removal of 6 bases from V and 2 bases from J, the junction contained 6 bases not matched to a gene. CDR3 protein: CASSPQGATYEQYF. CDR3 nucleotide sequence: TGTGCCAGCAGTCCCCAGGGGGCCACCTACGAGCAGTACTTC.

The chain uses TRBV3-1 and TRBJ1-1; 11 nucleotides align to TRBD1. CDR1 is LGHDT, CDR2 YNNKEL, per germline (reference sequence). The CDR3 consists of 16 residues. V shed 3 bases and J 6 bases; nucleotides not matched to a gene: 9. This CDR3 reads CASSHLQDRGQAEAFF. The DNA of the CDR3 is TGTGCCAGCAGCCATCTCCAGGACAGGGGGCAAGCTGAAGCTTTCTTT. Full variable domain (rest looked up from reference TRBV3-1 and TRBJ1-1): DTAVSQTPKYLVTQMGNDKSIKCEQNLGHDTMYWYKQDSKKFLKIMFSYNNKELIINETVPNRFSPKSPDKAHLNLHINSLELGDSAVYFCASSHLQDRGQAEAFFGQGTRLTVV.

This clonotype was seen a few times. An end of the junction differs from the germline gene, which may be a read error. J is TRBJ2-1 and V is TRBV6-2 or TRBV6-3; TRBD1 matches at 7 bases. Germline V gene data show CDR1 as MNHEY and CDR2 as SVGEGT. The length of the CDR3 is 12 residues. The CDR3 reads CASSLTGSEPFF. CDR3 bases: TGTGCCAGCAGTTTGACAGGGTCGGAGCCGTTCTTC.

This clonotype was counted between two and nine times. The chain has TRBV4-3 and TRBJ2-1, with D unresolved. The V gene lost 0 bases and the J gene lost 5 bases, with 14 bases spanning the gap. The CDR3 sequence is 16 residues long. Germline CDR1 LGHNA, CDR2 YSLEER. This chain's CDR3 is CASSQEPPPGDNEQFF. The CDR3 coding sequence is TGCGCCAGCAGCCAAGAGCCTCCACCTGGGGACAATGAGCAGTTCTTC.

This rearrangement joins TRBV7-6 to TRBJ2-3; TRBD2 matches at 16 bases. Germline V gene data show CDR1 as SGHVS and CDR2 as FNYEAQ. Trimming cost V 3 bases and J 5 bases; bases outside gene matches: 5. The CDR3 runs to 17 residues. The CDR3 is CASSLGLAGGPVDTQYF. CDR3 coding DNA: TGTGCCAGCAGCTTGGGACTAGCGGGAGGGCCGGTAGATACGCAGTATTTT. The entire variable domain, with the rest obtained from reference TRBV7-6 and TRBJ2-3, is as follows: GAGVSQSPRYKVTKRGQDVALRCDPISGHVSLYWYRQALGQGPEFLTYFNYEAQQDKSGLPNDRFSAERPEGSISTLTIQRTEQRDSAMYRCASSLGLAGGPVDTQYFGPGTRLTVL.